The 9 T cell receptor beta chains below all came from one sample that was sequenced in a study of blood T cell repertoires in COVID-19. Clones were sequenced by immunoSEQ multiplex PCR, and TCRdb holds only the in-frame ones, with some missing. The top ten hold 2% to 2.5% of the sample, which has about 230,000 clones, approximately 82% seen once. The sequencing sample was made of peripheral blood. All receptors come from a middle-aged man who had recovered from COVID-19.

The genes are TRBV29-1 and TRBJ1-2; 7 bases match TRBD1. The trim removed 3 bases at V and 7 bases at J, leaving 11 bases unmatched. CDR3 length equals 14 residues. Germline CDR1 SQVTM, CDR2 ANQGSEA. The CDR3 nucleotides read TGCAGCGTTGACCGACAGGGAAGAATGAGTGGCTACACCTTC. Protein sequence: CSVDRQGRMSGYTF. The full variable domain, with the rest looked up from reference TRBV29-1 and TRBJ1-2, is SAVISQKPSRDICQRGTSLTIQCQVDSQVTMMFWYRQQPGQSLTLIATANQGSEATYESGFVIDKFPISRPNLTFSTLTVSNMSPEDSSIYLCSVDRQGRMSGYTFGSGTRLTVV.

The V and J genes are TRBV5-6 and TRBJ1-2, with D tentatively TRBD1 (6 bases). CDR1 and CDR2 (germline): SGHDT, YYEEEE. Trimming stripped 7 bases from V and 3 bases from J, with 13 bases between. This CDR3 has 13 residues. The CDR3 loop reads CASGEGVDYGYTF. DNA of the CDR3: TGTGCCAGCGGGGAGGGGGTCGACTATGGCTACACCTTC. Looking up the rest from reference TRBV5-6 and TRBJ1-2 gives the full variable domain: DAGVTQSPTHLIKTRGQQVTLRCSPKSGHDTVSWYQQALGQGPQFIFQYYEEEERQRGNFPDRFSGHQFPNYSSELNVNALLLGDSALYLCASGEGVDYGYTFGSGTRLTVV.

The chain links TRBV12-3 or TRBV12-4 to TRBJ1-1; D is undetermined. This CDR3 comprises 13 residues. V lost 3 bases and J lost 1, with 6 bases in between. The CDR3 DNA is TGTGCCAGCAGTTTTAGCCGGAACACTGAAGCTTTCTTT. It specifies CASSFSRNTEAFF.

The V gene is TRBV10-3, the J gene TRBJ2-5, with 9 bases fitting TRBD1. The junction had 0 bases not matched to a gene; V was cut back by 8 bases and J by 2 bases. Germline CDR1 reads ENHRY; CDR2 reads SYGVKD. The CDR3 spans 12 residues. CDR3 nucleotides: TGTGCCATCGGACAGGGGCAAGAGACCCAGTACTTC. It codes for CAIGQGQETQYF.

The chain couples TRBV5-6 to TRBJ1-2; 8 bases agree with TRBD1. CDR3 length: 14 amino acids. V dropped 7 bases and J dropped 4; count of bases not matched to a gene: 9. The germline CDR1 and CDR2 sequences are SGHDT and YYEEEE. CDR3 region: CASHFRTGSYGYTF. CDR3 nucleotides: TGTGCCAGCCACTTTCGGACAGGGAGCTATGGCTACACCTTC.

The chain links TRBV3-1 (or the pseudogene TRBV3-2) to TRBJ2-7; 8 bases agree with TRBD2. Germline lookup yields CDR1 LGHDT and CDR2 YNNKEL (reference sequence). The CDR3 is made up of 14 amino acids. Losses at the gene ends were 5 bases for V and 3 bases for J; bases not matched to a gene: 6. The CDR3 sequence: CASSRAGADYEQYF. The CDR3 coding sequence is TGTGCCAGCAGCAGAGCGGGGGCCGACTACGAGCAGTACTTC.

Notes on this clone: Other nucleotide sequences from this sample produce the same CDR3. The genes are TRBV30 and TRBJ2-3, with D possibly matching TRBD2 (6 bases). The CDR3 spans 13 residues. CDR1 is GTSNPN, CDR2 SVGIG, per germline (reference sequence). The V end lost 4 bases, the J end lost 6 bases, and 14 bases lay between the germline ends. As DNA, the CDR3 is TGTGCCTGGACGGGAGTGAGTCTGGATACGCAGTATTTT. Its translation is CAWTGVSLDTQYF.

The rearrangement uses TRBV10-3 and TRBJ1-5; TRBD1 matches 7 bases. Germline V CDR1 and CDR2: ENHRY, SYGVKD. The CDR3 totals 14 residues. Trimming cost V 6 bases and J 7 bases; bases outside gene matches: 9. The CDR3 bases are TGTGCCATCAGCAAAGACAGGGCGGCGCAGCCCCAGCATTTT. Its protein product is CAISKDRAAQPQHF.

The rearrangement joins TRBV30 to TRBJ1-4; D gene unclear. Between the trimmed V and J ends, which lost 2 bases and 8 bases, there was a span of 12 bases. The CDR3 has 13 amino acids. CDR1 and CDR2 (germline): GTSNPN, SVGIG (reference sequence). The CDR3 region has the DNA TGTGCCTGGAGTTTGAATGAGGAAGAAAAACTGTTTTTT. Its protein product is CAWSLNEEEKLFF.